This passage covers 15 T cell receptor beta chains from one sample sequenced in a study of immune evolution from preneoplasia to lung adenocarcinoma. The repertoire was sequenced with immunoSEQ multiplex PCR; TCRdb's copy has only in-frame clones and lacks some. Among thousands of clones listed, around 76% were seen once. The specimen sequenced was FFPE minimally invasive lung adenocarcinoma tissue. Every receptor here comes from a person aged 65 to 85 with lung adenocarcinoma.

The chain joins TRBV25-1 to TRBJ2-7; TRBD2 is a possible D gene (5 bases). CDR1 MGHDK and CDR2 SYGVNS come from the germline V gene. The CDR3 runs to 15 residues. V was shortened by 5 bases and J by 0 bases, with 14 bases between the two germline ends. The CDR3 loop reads CASSQDGKFSYEQYF. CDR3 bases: TGTGCCAGCAGTCAGGACGGGAAGTTCTCCTACGAGCAGTACTTC.

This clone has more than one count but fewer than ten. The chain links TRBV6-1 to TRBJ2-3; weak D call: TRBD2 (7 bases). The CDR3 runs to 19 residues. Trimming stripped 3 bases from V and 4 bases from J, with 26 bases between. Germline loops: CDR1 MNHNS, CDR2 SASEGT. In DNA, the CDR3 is TGTGCCAGCAGTGACCTGGGGGCGCCTGTGAGCGGGAATCCAGATACGCAGTATTTT. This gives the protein CASSDLGAPVSGNPDTQYF.

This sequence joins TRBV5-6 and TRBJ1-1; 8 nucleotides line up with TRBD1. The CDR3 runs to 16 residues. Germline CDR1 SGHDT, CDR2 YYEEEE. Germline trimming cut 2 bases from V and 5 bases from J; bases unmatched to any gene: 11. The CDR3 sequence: CASSLNRGLVGTEAFF. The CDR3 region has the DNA TGTGCCAGCAGCTTAAACAGGGGGTTAGTGGGAACTGAAGCTTTCTTT.

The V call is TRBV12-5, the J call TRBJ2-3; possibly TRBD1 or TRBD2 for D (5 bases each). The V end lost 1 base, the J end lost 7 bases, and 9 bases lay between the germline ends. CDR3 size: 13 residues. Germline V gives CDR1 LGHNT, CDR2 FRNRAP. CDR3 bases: TGTGCTAGTGGTTTGGCCGGGACGTATACGCAGTATTTT. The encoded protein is CASGLAGTYTQYF.

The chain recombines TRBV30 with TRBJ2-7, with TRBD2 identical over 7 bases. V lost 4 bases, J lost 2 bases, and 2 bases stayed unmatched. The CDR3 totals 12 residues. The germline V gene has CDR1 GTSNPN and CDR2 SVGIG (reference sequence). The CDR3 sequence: CAWMGGTYEQYF. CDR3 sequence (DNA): TGTGCCTGGATGGGAGGGACCTACGAGCAGTACTTC. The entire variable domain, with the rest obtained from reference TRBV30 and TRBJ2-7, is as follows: SQTIHQWPATLVQPVGSPLSLECTVEGTSNPNLYWYRQAAGRGLQLLFYSVGIGQISSEVPQNLSASRPQDRQFILSSKKLLLSDSGFYLCAWMGGTYEQYFGPGTRLTVT.

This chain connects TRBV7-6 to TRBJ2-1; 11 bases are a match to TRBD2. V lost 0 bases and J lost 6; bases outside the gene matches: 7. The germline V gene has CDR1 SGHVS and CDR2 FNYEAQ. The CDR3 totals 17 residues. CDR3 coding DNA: TGTGCCAGCAGCTTAGCCCTGATTGGGACTAGCGGCAATGAGCAGTTCTTC. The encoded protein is CASSLALIGTSGNEQFF.

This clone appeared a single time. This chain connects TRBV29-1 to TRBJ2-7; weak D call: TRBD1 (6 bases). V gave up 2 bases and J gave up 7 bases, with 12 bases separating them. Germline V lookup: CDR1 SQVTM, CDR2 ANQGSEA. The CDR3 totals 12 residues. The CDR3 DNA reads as TGCAGCGTTGAAACAGGGTTCGGAGAGCAGTACTTC. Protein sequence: CSVETGFGEQYF.

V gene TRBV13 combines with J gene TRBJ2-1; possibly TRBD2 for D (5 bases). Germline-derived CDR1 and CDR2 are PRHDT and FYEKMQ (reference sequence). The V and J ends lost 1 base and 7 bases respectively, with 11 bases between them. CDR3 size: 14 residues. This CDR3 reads CASSLDLEENEQFF. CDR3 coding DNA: TGTGCCAGCAGCTTAGATTTGGAGGAGAATGAGCAGTTCTTC. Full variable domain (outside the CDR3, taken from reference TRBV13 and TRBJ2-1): AAGVIQSPRHLIKEKRETATLKCYPIPRHDTVYWYQQGPGQDPQFLISFYEKMQSDKGSIPDRFSAQQFSDYHSELNMSSLELGDSALYFCASSLDLEENEQFFGPGTRLTVL.

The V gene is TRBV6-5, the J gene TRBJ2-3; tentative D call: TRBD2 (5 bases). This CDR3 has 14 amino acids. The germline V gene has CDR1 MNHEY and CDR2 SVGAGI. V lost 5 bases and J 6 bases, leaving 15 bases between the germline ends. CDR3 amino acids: CASSGGSGMDTQYF. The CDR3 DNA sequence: TGTGCCAGCAGTGGAGGCAGTGGCATGGATACGCAGTATTTT.

Written as DNA, the CDR3 is TGTGCCAGTAGCGGGAGGCCCTACGAGCAGTACTTC. Encoded protein: CASSGRPYEQYF. This chain links TRBV19 with TRBJ2-7; 7 bases match TRBD2. The CDR3 covers 12 residues. V shed 6 bases, J shed 2 bases, and the junction held 1 base outside the gene matches. Germline values: CDR1 LNHDA, CDR2 SQIVND (reference sequence).

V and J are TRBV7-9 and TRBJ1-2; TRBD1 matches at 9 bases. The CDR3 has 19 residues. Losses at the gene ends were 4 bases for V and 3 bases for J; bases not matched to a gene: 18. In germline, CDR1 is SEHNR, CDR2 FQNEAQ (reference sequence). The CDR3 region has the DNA TGTGCCAGCAGCTCTGGAACAGGGGGCGCGGGGTCCCCACACTATGGCTACACCTTC. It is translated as CASSSGTGGAGSPHYGYTF.

DNA of the CDR3: TGTGCCAGCAGCCCCACTAGCGCTAAAACTAATGAGCAGTTCTTC. This translates into CASSPTSAKTNEQFF. The rearrangement links TRBV5-4 to TRBJ2-1; 7 nucleotides line up with TRBD2. V lost 4 bases to trimming and J lost 7 bases; unmatched junction nucleotides: 11. CDR3 length: 15 residues. Per the germline V gene, CDR1 is SGHNT and CDR2 is YYREEE (reference sequence). Full variable domain (remainder filled in from reference TRBV5-4 and TRBJ2-1): ETGVTQSPTHLIKTRGQQVTLRCSSQSGHNTVSWYQQALGQGPQFIFQYYREEENGRGNFPPRFSGLQFPNYSSELNVNALELDDSALYLCASSPTSAKTNEQFFGPGTRLTVL.

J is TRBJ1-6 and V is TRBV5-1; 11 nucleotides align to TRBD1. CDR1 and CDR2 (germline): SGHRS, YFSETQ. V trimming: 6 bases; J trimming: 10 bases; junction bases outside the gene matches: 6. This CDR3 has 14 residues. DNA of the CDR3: TGCGCCAGCACCCGGACAGGGGGCGAATCACCCCTCCACTTT. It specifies CASTRTGGESPLHF.

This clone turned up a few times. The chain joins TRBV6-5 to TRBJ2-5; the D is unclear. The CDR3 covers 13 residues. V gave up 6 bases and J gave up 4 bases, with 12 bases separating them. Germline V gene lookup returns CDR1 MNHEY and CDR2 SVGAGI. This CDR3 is CASSPGEAETQYF. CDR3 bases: TGTGCCAGCAGCCCCGGTGAGGCAGAGACCCAGTACTTC.

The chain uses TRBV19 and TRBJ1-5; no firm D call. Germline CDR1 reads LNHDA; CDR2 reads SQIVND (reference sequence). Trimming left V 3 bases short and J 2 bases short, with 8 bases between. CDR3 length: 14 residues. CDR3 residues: CASSMGLGNQPQHF. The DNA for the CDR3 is TGTGCCAGTAGTATGGGCCTGGGCAATCAGCCCCAGCATTTT. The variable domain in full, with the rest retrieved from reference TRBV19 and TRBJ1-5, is DGGITQSPKYLFRKEGQNVTLSCEQNLNHDAMYWYRQDPGQGLRLIYYSQIVNDFQKGDIAEGYSVSREKKESFPLTVTSAQKNPTAFYLCASSMGLGNQPQHFGDGTRLSIL.